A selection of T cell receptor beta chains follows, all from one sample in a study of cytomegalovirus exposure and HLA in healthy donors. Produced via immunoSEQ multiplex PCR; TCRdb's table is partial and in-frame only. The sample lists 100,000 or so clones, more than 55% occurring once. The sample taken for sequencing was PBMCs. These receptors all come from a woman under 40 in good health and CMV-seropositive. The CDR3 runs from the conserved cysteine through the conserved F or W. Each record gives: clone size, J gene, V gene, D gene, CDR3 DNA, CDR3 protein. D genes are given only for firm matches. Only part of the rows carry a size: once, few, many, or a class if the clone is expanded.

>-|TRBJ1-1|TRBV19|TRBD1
TGTGCCAGTAGTATAAGGCCGGGACAGGGGAACACTGAAGCTTTCTTT
CASSIRPGQGNTEAFF
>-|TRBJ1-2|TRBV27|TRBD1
TGTGCCAGCAGTTCACAGGGGGGTCGTGGCTACACCTTC
CASSSQGGRGYTF
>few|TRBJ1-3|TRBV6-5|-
TGTGCCAGCAGTTACTCGAAGGCAGGGCAAGGAAACACCATATATTTT
CASSYSKAGQGNTIYF
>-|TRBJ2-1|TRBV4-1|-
TGCGCCAGCAGCCAAGACCGGGGGGCAAGCTCCTACAATGAGCAGTTCTTC
CASSQDRGASSYNEQFF
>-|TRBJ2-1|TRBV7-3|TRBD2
TGTGCCAGCAGCTCCGGACTAGCGGGGAGGGGTGAGCAGTTCTTC
CASSSGLAGRGEQFF
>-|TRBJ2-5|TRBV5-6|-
TGTGCCAGCAGCTTGCTCCACCAAGAGACCCAGTACTTC
CASSLLHQETQYF
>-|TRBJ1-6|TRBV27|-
TGTGCCAGCAGTTCAAACCGAGGAAATTCACCCCTCCACTTT
CASSSNRGNSPLHF
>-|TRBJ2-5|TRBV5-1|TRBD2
TGCGCCAGCAGCTTGGGGGCCGGCGGACTAGGGGAGACCCAGTACTTC
CASSLGAGGLGETQYF
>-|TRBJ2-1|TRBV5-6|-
TGTGCCAGCAGCTTGGAGTTGGCTTACAATGAGCAGTTCTTC
CASSLELAYNEQFF
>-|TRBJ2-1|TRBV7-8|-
TGTGCCAGCAGCCAAGAGTGGCGGCCAGGGGGGTACAATGAGCAGTTCTTC
CASSQEWRPGGYNEQFF
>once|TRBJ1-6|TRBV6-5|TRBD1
TGTGCCAGCAGTACTGGGACAGGTTATAATTCACCCCTCCACTTT
CASSTGTGYNSPLHF
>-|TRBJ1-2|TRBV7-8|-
TGTGCCAGCAGCCCCCAAGCTAACTATGGCTACCCCTTC
CASSPQANYGYPF
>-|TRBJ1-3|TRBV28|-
TGTGCCAGCAGTTTAGGGGGGAGCTCTGGAAACACCATATATTTT
CASSLGGSSGNTIYF
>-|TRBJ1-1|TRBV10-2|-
TGCGCCAGCAGTGAATATCGGGCAGGGCTGAACACTGAAGCTTTCTTT
CASSEYRAGLNTEAFF
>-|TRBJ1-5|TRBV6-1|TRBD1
TGTGCCAGCAGTCAGACAGGGAGCAATCAGCCCCAGCATTTT
CASSQTGSNQPQHF
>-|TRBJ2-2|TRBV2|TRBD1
TGTGCCAGCAGATTGGGACAGTCCACCGGGGAGCTGTTTTTT
CASRLGQSTGELFF